The source of this T cell receptor beta chain is a study of OX40 agonist ivuxolimab in advanced cancers. Across the study: A male proportion of 82.7% was recorded, with mean age 60 years and range roughly 23 to 79. Study findings and constraints: People who partly responded at 0.1-3.0 mg/kg had some of the least clonal expansion seen. Expanded clones were, on average, more numerous in CD8+ T cells than in CD4+.

Concerning this clone: Its antigen is not identified.

The timepoints at which blood was sampled were baseline, cycle 4 day 1, and cycle 7 day 1. Libraries were prepared by immunoSEQ multiplex PCR; TCRdb keeps only in-frame clonotypes and omits some of them. Of some 77,000 clones in the sample, approximately 92% are singletons; the top ten hold 0.25% to 0.35%. The sequences come from CD4+ or CD8+ T cells sorted from blood, collected in a trial of the OX40 agonist ivuxolimab. The TCR originated in an adult with an advanced solid tumor such as melanoma, head and neck, liver or kidney cancer.

The CDR3 nucleotides read TGCGCCAGCAGCCTCATCATGAGCAGCAATCAGCCCCAGCATTTT. Translation: CASSLIMSSNQPQHF. The chain employs TRBV4-1 and TRBJ1-5; no clear D. The length of the CDR3 is 15 residues. The germline V gene encodes CDR1 MGHRA and CDR2 YSYEKL. Trimming shortened V by 4 bases and J by 1 base, and 11 bases separated the two germline ends.